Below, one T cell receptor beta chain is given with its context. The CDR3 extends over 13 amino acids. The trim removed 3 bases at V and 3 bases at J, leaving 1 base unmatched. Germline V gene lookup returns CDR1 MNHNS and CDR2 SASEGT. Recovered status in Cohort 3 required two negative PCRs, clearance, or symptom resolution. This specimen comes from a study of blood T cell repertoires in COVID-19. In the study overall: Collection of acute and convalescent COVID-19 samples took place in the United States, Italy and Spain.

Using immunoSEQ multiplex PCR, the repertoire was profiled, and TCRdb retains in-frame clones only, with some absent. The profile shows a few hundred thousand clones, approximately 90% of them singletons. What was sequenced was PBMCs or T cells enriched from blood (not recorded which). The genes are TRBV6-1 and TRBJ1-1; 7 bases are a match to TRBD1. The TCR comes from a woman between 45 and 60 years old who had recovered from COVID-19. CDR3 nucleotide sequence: TGTGCCAGCAGTGAGGGACAGTACACTGAAGCTTTCTTT. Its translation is CASSEGQYTEAFF.